This T cell receptor (beta chain) was obtained from a study of shared clonotypes between healthy human individuals. The study, taken as a whole, reports: Researchers sampled blood only, noting tissue repertoires likely differ.

The protocol was immunoSEQ multiplex PCR, while the TCRdb copy is restricted to in-frame clones and leaves out a portion. In the table there are about 2 million clones, about 95% of which are singletons. CDR3 length: 16 amino acids. CDR1 SEHNR and CDR2 FQNEAQ come from the germline V gene (reference sequence). The ends lost 6 bases at V and 4 bases at J; junction bases unmatched: 12. This clone was recorded a few times. The antigen is not known. Naive-designated CD8 cells lacked CD45RO, were positively enriched for CCR7, and omitted terminally differentiated effector memory CD45RA+ cells. The material sequenced was naive CD8+ T cells sorted from blood. The chain couples TRBV7-9 to TRBJ2-3, with 8 bases fitting TRBD2. The source of this sequence is a man aged 18-30 years in good health. This chain's CDR3 is CASSSQLADGPDTQYF. Written as DNA, the CDR3 is TGTGCCAGCAGTTCGCAACTAGCGGATGGCCCAGATACGCAGTATTTT.